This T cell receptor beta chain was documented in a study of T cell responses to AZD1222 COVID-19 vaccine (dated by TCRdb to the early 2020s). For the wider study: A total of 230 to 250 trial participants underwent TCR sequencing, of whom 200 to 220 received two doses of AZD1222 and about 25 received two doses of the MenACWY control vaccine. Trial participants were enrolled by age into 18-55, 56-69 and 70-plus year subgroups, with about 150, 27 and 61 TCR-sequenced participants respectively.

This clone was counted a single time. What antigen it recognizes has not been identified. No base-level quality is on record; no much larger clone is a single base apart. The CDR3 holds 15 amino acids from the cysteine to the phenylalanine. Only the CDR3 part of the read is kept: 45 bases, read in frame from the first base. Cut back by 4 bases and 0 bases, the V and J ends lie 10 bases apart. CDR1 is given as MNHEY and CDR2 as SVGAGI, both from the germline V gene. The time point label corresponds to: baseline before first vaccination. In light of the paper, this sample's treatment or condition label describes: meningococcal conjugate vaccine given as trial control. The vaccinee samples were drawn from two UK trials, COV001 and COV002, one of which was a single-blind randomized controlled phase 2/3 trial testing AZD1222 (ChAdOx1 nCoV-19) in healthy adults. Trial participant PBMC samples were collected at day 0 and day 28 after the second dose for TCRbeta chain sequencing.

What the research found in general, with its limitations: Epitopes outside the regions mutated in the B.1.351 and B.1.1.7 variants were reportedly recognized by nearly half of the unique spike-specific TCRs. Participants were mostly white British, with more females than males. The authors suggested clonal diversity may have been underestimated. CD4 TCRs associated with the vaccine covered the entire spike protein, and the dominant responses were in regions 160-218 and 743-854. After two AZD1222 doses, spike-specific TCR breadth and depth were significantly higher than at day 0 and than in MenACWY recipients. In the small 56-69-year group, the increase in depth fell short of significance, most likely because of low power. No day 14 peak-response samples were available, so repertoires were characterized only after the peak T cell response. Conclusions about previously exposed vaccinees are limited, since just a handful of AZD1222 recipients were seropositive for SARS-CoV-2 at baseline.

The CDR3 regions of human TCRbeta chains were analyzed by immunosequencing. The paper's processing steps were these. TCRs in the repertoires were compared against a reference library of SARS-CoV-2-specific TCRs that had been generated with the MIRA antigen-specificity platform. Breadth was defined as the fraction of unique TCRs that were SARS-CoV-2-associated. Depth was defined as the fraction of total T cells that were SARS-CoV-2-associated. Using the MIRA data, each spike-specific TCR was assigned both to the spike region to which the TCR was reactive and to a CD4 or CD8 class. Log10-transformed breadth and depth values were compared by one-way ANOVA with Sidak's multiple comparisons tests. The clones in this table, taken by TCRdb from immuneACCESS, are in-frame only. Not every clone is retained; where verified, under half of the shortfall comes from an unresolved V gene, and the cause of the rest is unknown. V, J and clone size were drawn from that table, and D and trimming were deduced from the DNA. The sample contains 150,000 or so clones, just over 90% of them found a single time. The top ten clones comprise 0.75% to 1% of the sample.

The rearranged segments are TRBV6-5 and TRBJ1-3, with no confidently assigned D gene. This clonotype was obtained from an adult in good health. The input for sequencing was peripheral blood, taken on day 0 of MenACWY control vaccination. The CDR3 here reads CASSLGPYSGNTIYF. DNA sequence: TGTGCCAGCAGTTTAGGACCGTACTCTGGAAACACCATATATTTT.